These T cell receptor beta chains were read from a single sample in a study of identical twins. In TCRdb, the 5' RACE reads were re-called with MiXCR into one record per CDR3 protein. The data show roughly 350,000 distinct CDR3 sequences, approximately 9.1% seen once. Source material: naive T cells sorted from blood. These receptors all stem from a woman between 50 and 59 years old in good health. The CDR3 runs from the conserved cysteine through the conserved F or W. The D gene is left open where the match is weak.

V | length | D | CDR3
TRBV3-1 | 14 | . | CASSQKPQGQPQHF
TRBV25-1 | 13 | . | CASRGDGYNEQFF
TRBV3-1 | 14 | . | CASSQVPGDGGYTF
TRBV5-8 | 18 | TRBD2 | CASSLGPRTSGSQETQYF
TRBV9 | 15 | TRBD2 | CASNGLAGYYNEQFF
TRBV29-1 | 12 | TRBD1 | CSAEGAPTEAFF
TRBV2 | 18 | . | CASSEDSVLGTTNEKLFF
TRBV15 | 14 | TRBD2 | CATSRVAGQETQYF
TRBV24-1 | 15 | . | CATSPGTGASYEQYF
TRBV14 | 15 | . | CASSQDLLPGNEQFF
TRBV12-3/TRBV12-4 | 14 | TRBD2 | CASSFGRERETQYF